This T cell receptor beta chain was found in a study of cytomegalovirus exposure and HLA in healthy donors listed by TCRdb under 2017. For context, the study as a whole: According to an earlier analysis of a few hundred of the donors, 150 million to 200 million T cells yielded 117 million unique TCR beta sequences and about 300 Gb of sequence data. Roughly 300 gigabases of sequencing data and tens of millions of unique TCR sequences were included in an early release covering roughly 700 HLA-typed donors. Of the 300 to 450 genotyped donors, over 80% were placed in the genetic ancestry cluster associated with self-reported Caucasian donors. The aim of the study was to test whether cataloging public T cell receptors could identify signatures of past pathogen exposure. The study used immunosequencing to profile the T cell repertoires of approximately 630 subjects and linked those repertoires to cytomegalovirus serostatus. A separate validation cohort of 100 to 150 different subjects was used in addition to the approximately 700-subject first cohort. The study combined high-throughput TCR immunosequencing, statistical association of individual TCRs with disease status, and machine learning to predict cytomegalovirus infection status. To study patterns of TCR occurrence, a later analysis re-analyzed previously published TCR beta repertoires from 700 or so donors and added high-resolution HLA genotyping. Rather than using new phenotypic data, the later analysis identified candidate immune exposures from TCR beta sequences and from how often those sequences occurred across donors. To decide whether each TCR beta V gene segment behaved as functional or pseudogenic, an earlier analysis of 587 of the donors relied on high-throughput TCR beta sequencing. Donor age, sex, ethnicity and CMV serostatus were compiled together with the repertoire data. A later genetic analysis used genome-wide SNP genotypes for 398 of the 666 donors, treating that subset as a discovery cohort. All discovery cohort repertoires had been generated on a single sequencing platform. Class I and class II HLA loci were covered by the typing at four-digit resolution. The number of typed donors differed by locus: about 629-630 for A, B, C, DRB1 and DQB1; some 500 for DQA1; around 610 for DPA1; and 400 to 480 for DPB1. Five DR-DQ haplotypes were treated as single units for association and clustering because of strong linkage in the cohort. On average, around 230,000 unique TCR beta nucleotide sequences were sequenced per donor among 350 to 400 genotyped donors of the cohort, with around 19% of those sequences being non-productive.

V trim: 3 bases; J trim: 1 base; unmatched bases: 2. The CDR3 has 15 amino acids, counting the end cysteine and phenylalanine. Solely the CDR3 DNA is kept, with 45 bases framed from the first base. From a lookup of the germline V gene (reference sequence), CDR1 and CDR2 are SGHNT and YYREEE. The cohort was made up of approximately 670 healthy bone marrow donors. At the time of sampling, all cohort members were nominally healthy, though unrecorded immune exposures were likely present. The donor tested CMV seronegative and was one of the 352 seronegative cohort members. A peripheral blood sample was provided by each donor, and peripheral blood mononuclear cells were used for TCR beta sequencing. Genomic DNA was extracted from the blood cell samples with the Qiagen DNeasy Blood Extraction Kit. Results and caveats for the whole study, not just this receptor: Strong co-occurrence of HLA alleles, especially DR and DQ, made assigning TCR associations to individual alleles difficult. In an earlier analysis of more than 500 of the donors, most TCR beta V segments appeared in productive rearrangements about 90% or about 30% of the time, broadly matching IMGT annotations. In the study, about 150 TCR beta chains were listed as associated with cytomegalovirus. Compared with equally common non-associated chains, HLA-associated TCR beta chains in a later analysis were more clonally expanded and had lower generation probabilities. Roughly uniform sequencing depth across donors was assumed in presence/absence analyses, although this assumption may not hold. Immune exposure information for the cohort was limited to CMV serostatus. In a later analysis, TCR association rates were found to vary across HLA loci, with the most associated TCRs seen for DRB1 alleles and the fewest for HLA-C alleles. Several of the top co-occurrence clusters appeared to be linked to parvovirus B19, influenza, CMV and Epstein-Barr virus, according to a later analysis. Some IMGT-functional V segments, including TRBV6-2 and TRBV6-3, could not be distinguished by the 87-base-pair reads and were therefore excluded. A later analysis associated 16,951 TCR beta sequences with specific HLA alleles at a false discovery rate of 0.05. The earlier analysis of around 600 of the donors excluded seventeen rarely observed V segments, including chromosome 9 orphons, because counts were too low. V-gene and J-gene trimming of TCR beta chains was associated with a missense DCLRE1C variant in a later genetic analysis, and the association was replicated in an independent cohort. A cluster of highly shared sequence variants was judged likely to be a technical artifact of the sequencing pipeline. Linkage disequilibrium might explain the correlated functional status among segregating V segments, but an unknown experimental factor could not be excluded. Only TCR beta chains were sequenced in this cohort, and the absence of alpha or paired-chain data limited detectable features. Because HLA typing was unavailable for some donors at each locus, only the typed subset was used in association tests. The classifier was reported to diagnose cytomegalovirus status with high specificity and sensitivity in both the original and validation cohorts. According to a later analysis, most CMV-associated TCR beta chains appeared to be HLA-restricted, and the HLA associations seemed to be driven largely by CMV exposure. A further reported finding was that TCR beta sequences accurately predicted the HLA-A and HLA-B alleles for most subjects in the first cohort. According to a later genetic analysis, donors in an Asian-associated ancestry cluster had fewer N-insertions in productive TCRs than the approximately 630-donor mean. The authors suggested that the approach could potentially be generalized to other disease states and immunological phenotypes. Most TCR sequences were seen in very few donors, while some public TCRs were found in many individuals. In vitro tests confirmed that a few of the cytomegalovirus-associated TCR beta chains recognize cytomegalovirus antigens.

For this clone: Which antigen it targets is not known. Base qualities are not recorded, but no much larger clone differs from it by a single base.

Libraries were constructed by the immunoSEQ multiplex PCR assay. For the multiplex PCR, a mixture combining 60 forward primers for TCR Vbeta segments and 13 reverse primers for TCR Jbeta segments was used. The CDR3 region of rearranged TCR beta genes was amplified from genomic DNA by a multiplex PCR assay. Amplified TCR beta libraries were sequenced as 87-base-pair reads on the Illumina HiSeq System. Per the original workflow: Across the 500 to 700 repertoires, a later analysis counted 80 million or so unique TCR beta chains, 8.5 million to 12 million of which were shared by at least two donors. Raw reads were error-corrected and collapsed into unique sequences with a nearest-neighbor algorithm that merged closely related sequences to remove PCR and sequencing errors. V, D and J gene segments were assigned by aligning CDR3 sequences to IMGT reference sequences. For a sequence to be retained, a match of at least six nucleotides was required to both a V gene segment and a J gene segment. Rearrangements were called productive when the CDR3 lacked stop codons and stayed in frame with V and J; all others were non-productive. Following IMGT convention, CDR3 was defined as the stretch from the second conserved V-encoded cysteine up to the conserved J-encoded phenylalanine. The earlier analysis of some 540 of the donors excluded any sequence lacking an unambiguous match to a single V gene segment. An earlier analysis of some 610 of the donors called V segments functional above 56.7% productive rearrangements and segregating when the between-donor standard deviation exceeded 5%. A statistical classification framework was developed to diagnose cytomegalovirus status using the catalog of TCR beta chain sequences. V and J gene assignment, in a later analysis, came from comparing TCR nucleotide sequences with IMGT/GENE-DB human TR gene sequences. The TCRdist pipeline was used in a later analysis to assign CDR3 sequences and most-parsimonious VDJ recombination scenarios. In a later analysis, each TCR beta chain was defined by its CDR3 amino acid sequence together with its V-gene family, and reads without a unique V-gene family were excluded. To address suspected cross-contamination and a sequencing artifact, a later analysis removed a few hundred highly shared, low-generation-probability nucleotide sequences. A later analysis calculated a clonal expansion index for each public chain from normalized within-repertoire ranks of inferred template counts. In a later analysis, generation probabilities were computed using a VDJ recombination model fitted to out-of-frame rearrangements, and the results were checked against IGoR. In a later analysis, hypergeometric tests were used to score TCR-TCR, TCR-HLA and TCR-CMV co-occurrence, with a repertoire-size bias correction applied to TCR pairs. In a later analysis, false discovery rates were estimated by permuting HLA or CMV assignments 20 times. In a later analysis, co-occurring TCRs were grouped using DBSCAN, and TCRdist sequence similarity was added for clustering within HLA-allele-positive subsets. Repertoires with fewer than 30,000 or more than 120,000 public chains were left out of co-occurrence clustering, as were four to six repertoires with anomalous nucleotide sharing. The table comes from immuneACCESS by way of TCRdb, which keeps in-frame sequences with V and J called. Part of the clones is missing from these tables; in studies checked, under half for an unresolved V gene and the rest for unknown reasons. The V and J calls and clone size are taken from that table; D and trimming were inferred from the DNA. Present in this sample are some 200,000 clones, 83% of which were seen just once. Of the sample, just over 1.4% falls within the top ten clones.

Sequenced sample: PBMCs. The receptor was derived from a girl under 18 in good health and CMV-seronegative. Recombination joined TRBV5-4 with TRBJ2-5, and 11 junction bases match TRBD2. The CDR3 has the sequence CASSSGTSGQETQYF. Read as DNA, the sequence is TGTGCCAGCAGCTCCGGGACTAGCGGCCAAGAGACCCAGTACTTC.